The source of this T cell receptor (beta chain) is a study of CD8+ T cells in alopecia areata. Study-level points and caveats: Clonality exceeded that of normal scalp in lesional scalp, most notably in alopecia totalis/universalis.

The CDR3 is made up of 13 amino acids. Germline CDR1 reads SGHRS; CDR2 reads YFSETQ. Trimming removed 4 bases from V and 12 bases from J, with 17 bases in between. RNA extraction and reverse transcription yielded cDNA as sequencing template. Profiled with immunoSEQ multiplex PCR; TCRdb holds only in-frame clones, not every one. The repertoire holds under 250,000 clones, with more than 45% as singletons. The table lists this clone with a few counts. Its antigen is unknown. The receptor was isolated from a human donor with alopecia areata. Source: CD4+ T cells sorted from blood, taken at week 0. This sequence joins TRBV5-1 and TRBJ2-1, with D perhaps TRBD1 (6 bases). The CDR3 region is CASSLEQGPGQFF. The DNA of the CDR3 is TGCGCCAGCAGCCTCGAACAGGGACCCGGGCAGTTCTTC. The full variable domain, completed using reference TRBV5-1 and TRBJ2-1, is KAGVTQTPRYLIKTRGQQVTLSCSPISGHRSVSWYQQTPGQGLQFLFEYFSETQRNKGNFPGRFSGRQFSNSRSEMNVSTLELGDSALYLCASSLEQGPGQFFGPGTRLTVL.